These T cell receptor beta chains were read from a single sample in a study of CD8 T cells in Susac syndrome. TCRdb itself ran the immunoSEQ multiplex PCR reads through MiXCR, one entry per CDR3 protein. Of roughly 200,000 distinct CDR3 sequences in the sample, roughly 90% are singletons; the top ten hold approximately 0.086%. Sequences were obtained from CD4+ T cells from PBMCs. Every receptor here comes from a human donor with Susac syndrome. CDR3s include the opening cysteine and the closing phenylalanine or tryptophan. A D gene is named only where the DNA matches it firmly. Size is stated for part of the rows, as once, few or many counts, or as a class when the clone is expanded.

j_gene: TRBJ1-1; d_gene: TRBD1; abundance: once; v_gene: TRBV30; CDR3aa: CAWRRDRANTEAFF; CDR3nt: TGTGCCTGGAGAAGGGACAGGGCGAACACTGAAGCTTTCTTT
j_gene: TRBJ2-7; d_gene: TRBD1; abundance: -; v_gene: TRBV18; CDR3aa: CASSQDRVIFNEQYF; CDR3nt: TGTGCCAGCTCACAGGACAGGGTTATCTTCAACGAGCAGTACTTC
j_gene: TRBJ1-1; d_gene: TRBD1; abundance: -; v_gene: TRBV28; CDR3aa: CASRVGQGVAEAFF; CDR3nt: TGTGCCAGCAGAGTTGGTCAGGGGGTCGCTGAAGCTTTCTTT
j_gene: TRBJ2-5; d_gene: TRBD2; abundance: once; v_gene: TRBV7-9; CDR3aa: CASSLIGGLAVETQYF; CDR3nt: TGTGCCAGCAGCTTAATTGGTGGGCTAGCGGTGGAGACCCAGTACTTC
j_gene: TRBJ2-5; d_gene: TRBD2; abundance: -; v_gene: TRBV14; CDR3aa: CASSQLSAGVRETQYF; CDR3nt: TGTGCCAGCAGCCAACTTTCGGCGGGAGTGAGAGAGACCCAGTACTTC
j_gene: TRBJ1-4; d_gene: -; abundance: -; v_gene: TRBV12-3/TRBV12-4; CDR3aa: CASSLFRPEKLFF; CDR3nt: TGTGCCAGCAGTTTATTCAGACCTGAAAAACTGTTTTTT
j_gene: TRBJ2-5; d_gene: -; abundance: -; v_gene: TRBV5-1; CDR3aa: CASSGDSGETQYF; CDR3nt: TGCGCCAGCAGCGGAGATAGCGGTGAGACCCAGTACTTC
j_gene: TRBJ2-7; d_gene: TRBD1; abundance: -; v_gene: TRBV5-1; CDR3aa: CASSLFDRGKLEQYF; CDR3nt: TGCGCCAGCAGCTTGTTCGACAGGGGGAAGTTGGAGCAGTACTTC
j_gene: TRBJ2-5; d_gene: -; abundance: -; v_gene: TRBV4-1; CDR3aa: CASSQDMQGETQYF; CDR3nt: TGCGCCAGCAGCCAAGATATGCAGGGAGAGACCCAGTACTTC
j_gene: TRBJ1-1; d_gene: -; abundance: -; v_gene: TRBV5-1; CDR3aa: CASSLGGHTEAFF; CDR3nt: TGCGCCAGCAGCTTGGGGGGGCACACTGAAGCTTTCTTT
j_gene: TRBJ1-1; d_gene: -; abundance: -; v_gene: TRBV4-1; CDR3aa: CASSQGGHVRLNTEAFF; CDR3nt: TGCGCCAGCAGCCAAGGGGGCCATGTCAGGCTGAACACTGAAGCTTTCTTT
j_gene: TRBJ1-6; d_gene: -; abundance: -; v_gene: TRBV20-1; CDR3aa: CSARDGEYNSPLHF; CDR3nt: TGCAGTGCTAGAGACGGAGAGTATAATTCACCCCTCCACTTT
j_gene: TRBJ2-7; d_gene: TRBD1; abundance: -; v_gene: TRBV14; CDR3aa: CASSQMTGNYEQYF; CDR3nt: TGTGCCAGCAGCCAAATGACAGGGAACTACGAGCAGTACTTC
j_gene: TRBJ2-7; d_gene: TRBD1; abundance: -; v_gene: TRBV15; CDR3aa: CATSPGDRATYEQYF; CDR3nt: TGTGCCACCAGTCCTGGGGACAGGGCTACCTACGAGCAGTACTTC
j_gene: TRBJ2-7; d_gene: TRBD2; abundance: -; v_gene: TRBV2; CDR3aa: CAGSGLAGGQNEQYF; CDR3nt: TGTGCCGGGTCAGGACTAGCGGGGGGCCAAAACGAGCAGTACTTC
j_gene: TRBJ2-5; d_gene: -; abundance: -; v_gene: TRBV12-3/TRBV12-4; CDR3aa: CASSSEVYQETQYF; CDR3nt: TGTGCCAGCAGTTCAGAAGTGTACCAAGAGACCCAGTACTTC
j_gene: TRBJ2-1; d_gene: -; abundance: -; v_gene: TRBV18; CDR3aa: CASSPVQNEQFF; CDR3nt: TGTGCCAGCTCACCTGTTCAGAATGAGCAGTTCTTC
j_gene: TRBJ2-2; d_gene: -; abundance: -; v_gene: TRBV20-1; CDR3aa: CSANRGALNTGELFF; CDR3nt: TGCAGTGCTAACCGCGGAGCTTTGAACACCGGGGAGCTGTTTTTT
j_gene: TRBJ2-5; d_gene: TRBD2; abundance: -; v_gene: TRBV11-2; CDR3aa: CASSLAGGFQETQYF; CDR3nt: TGTGCCAGCAGCTTAGCGGGGGGGTTCCAAGAGACCCAGTACTTC
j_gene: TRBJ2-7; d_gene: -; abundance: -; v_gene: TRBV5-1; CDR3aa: CASSGSGFYEQYF; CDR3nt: TGCGCCAGCAGTGGATCAGGGTTCTACGAGCAGTACTTC
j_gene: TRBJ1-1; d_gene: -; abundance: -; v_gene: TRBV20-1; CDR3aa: CSARDLLQKNTEAFF; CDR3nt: TGCAGTGCTAGAGATCTACTCCAAAAGAACACTGAAGCTTTCTTT
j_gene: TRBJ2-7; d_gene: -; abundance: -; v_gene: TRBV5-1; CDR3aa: CASSFDGYEQYF; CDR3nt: TGCGCCAGCAGCTTCGACGGTTACGAGCAGTACTTC
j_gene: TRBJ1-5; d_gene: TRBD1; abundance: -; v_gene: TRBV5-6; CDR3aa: CASSSSGQGLYSNQPQHF; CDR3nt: TGTGCCAGCAGCTCGTCGGGACAGGGGCTTTATAGCAATCAGCCCCAGCATTTT
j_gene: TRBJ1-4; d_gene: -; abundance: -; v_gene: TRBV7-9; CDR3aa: CASSSPFFATNEKLFF; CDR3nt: TGTGCCAGCAGCTCCCCCTTTTTTGCAACTAATGAAAAACTGTTTTTT
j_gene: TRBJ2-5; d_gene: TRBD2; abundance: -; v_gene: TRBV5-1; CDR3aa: CASSAGGGETQYF; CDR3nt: TGCGCCAGCAGCGCCGGGGGAGGGGAGACCCAGTACTTC
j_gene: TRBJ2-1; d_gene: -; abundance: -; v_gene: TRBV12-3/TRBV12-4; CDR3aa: CASTLSSSYNEQFF; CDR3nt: TGTGCCAGCACCCTATCTAGCTCCTACAATGAGCAGTTCTTC
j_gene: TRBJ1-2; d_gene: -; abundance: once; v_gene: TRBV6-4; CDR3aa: CASSGKGANYGYTF; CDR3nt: TGTGCCAGCAGTGGAAAAGGGGCTAACTATGGCTACACTTTC
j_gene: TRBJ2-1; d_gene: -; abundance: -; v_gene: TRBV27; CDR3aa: CASSLSPQVRGGEQFF; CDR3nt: TGTGCCAGCAGTTTATCGCCTCAAGTCAGGGGCGGTGAGCAGTTCTTC
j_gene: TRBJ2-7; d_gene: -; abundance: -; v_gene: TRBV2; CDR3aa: CASSEKIGARF; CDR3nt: TGTGCCAGCAGTGAAAAGATTGGGGCGAGATTC
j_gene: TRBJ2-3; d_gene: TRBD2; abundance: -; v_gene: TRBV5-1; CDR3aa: CASSLPLAGGADTQYF; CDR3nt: TGCGCCAGCAGCTTACCACTAGCGGGAGGCGCAGATACGCAGTATTTT
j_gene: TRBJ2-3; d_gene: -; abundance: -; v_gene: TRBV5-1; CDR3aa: CASSLLGGPGNTDTQYF; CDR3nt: TGCGCCAGCAGCTTGCTTGGGGGCCCGGGGAACACAGATACGCAGTATTTT
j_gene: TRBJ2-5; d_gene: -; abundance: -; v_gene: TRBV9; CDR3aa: CASSVEGSLQETQYF; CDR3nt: TGTGCCAGCAGCGTAGAGGGCTCCCTACAAGAGACCCAGTACTTC
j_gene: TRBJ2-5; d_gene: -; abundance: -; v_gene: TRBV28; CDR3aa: CASSPLWGAKETQYF; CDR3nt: TGTGCCAGCAGCCCATTATGGGGGGCTAAAGAGACCCAGTACTTC
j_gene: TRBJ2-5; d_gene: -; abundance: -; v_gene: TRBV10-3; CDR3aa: CAISESWETQYF; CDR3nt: TGTGCCATCAGTGAGTCTTGGGAGACCCAGTACTTC
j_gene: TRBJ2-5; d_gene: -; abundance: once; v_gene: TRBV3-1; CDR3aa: CASSQSTVKETQYF; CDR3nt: TGTGCCAGCAGCCAAAGTACAGTCAAAGAGACCCAGTACTTC
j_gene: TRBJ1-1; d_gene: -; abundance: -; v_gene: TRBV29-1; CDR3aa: CSVAYREGTEAFF; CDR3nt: TGCAGCGTAGCTTACAGGGAGGGCACTGAAGCTTTCTTT
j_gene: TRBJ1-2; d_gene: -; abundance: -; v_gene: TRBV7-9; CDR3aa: CASSFGAEPPPNYGYTF; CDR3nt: TGTGCCAGCAGCTTCGGGGCAGAACCTCCCCCGAACTATGGCTACACCTTC
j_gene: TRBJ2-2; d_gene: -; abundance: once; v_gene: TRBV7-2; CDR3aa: CASSFQGKTGELFF; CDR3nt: TGTGCCAGCAGTTTCCAGGGTAAAACCGGGGAGCTGTTTTTT
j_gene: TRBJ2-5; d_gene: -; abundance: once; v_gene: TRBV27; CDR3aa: CASSPNRVPSSGGKQETQYF; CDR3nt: TGTGCCAGCAGTCCTAACAGGGTACCATCATCTGGCGGAAAACAAGAGACCCAGTACTTC
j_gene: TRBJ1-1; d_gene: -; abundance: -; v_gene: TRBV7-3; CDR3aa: CASRAGSLNTEAFF; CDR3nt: TGTGCCAGCAGGGCGGGATCTTTAAACACTGAAGCTTTCTTT
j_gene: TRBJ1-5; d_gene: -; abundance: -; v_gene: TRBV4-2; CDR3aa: CASSQVEALPQHF; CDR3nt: TGTGCCAGCAGCCAAGTAGAGGCGTTGCCCCAGCATTTT
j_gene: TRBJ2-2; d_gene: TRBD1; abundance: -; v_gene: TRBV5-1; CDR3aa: CASSYAGGGQPEEELFF; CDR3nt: TGCGCCAGCAGCTACGCAGGGGGCGGTCAACCTGAAGAGGAGCTGTTTTTT
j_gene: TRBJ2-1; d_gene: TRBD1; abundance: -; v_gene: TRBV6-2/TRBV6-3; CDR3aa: CASSYQPTGGNEQFF; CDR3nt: TGTGCCAGCAGTTACCAACCAACAGGGGGGAATGAGCAGTTCTTC